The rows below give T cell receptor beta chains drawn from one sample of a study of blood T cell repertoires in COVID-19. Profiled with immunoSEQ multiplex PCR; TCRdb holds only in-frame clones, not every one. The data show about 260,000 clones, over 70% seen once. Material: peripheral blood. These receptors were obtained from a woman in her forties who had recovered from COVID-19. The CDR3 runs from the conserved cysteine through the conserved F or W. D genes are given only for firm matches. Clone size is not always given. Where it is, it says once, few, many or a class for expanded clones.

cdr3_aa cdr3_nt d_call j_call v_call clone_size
CASSLAYIAGGIYEQYF TGCGCCAGCAGCTTGGCCTACATAGCGGGGGGCATCTACGAGCAGTACTTC TRBD2 TRBJ2-7 TRBV5-1 NA
CASSLGQVMKLFF TGTGCCAGCAGCTTGGGTCAGGTTATGAAGCTGTTTTTT NA TRBJ1-4 TRBV5-6 NA
CASIGALGYGYTF TGTGCCAGTATCGGAGCACTTGGCTATGGCTACACCTTC NA TRBJ1-2 TRBV2 few
CASSRGLERNNEQFF TGCGCCAGCAGCCGAGGACTAGAACGGAACAATGAGCAGTTCTTC TRBD2 TRBJ2-1 TRBV5-1 many
CASSRETYEQFF TGTGCCAGCAGCCGAGAAACCTATGAGCAGTTCTTC NA TRBJ2-1 TRBV9 NA
CASSLGTGEEGYGYTF TGCGCCAGCAGCTTGGGGACAGGGGAAGAAGGGTATGGCTACACCTTC TRBD1 TRBJ1-2 TRBV5-1 NA
CAIGQGAPQETQYF TGTGCCATCGGACAGGGGGCGCCCCAAGAGACCCAGTACTTC TRBD1 TRBJ2-5 TRBV10-3 many
CASSLRGAETQYF TGCGCCAGCAGCCTGCGGGGGGCGGAGACCCAGTACTTC TRBD2 TRBJ2-5 TRBV4-1 NA
CASSQEGDYNSPLHF TGTGCCAGCAGCCAAGAAGGGGATTACAATTCACCCCTCCACTTT NA TRBJ1-6 TRBV3-1/TRBV3-2 NA
CASSRPTGLSYNEQFF TGCGCCAGCAGCCGCCCGACAGGGCTCTCCTACAATGAGCAGTTCTTC TRBD1 TRBJ2-1 TRBV5-1 NA
CASSVAGVGRGYTF TGTGCCAGCAGCGTAGCGGGGGTTGGGCGAGGCTACACCTTC NA TRBJ1-2 TRBV9 NA
CASSSLRGPGNTIYF TGTGCCAGCAGCTCGCTCAGGGGGCCTGGAAACACCATATATTTT TRBD1 TRBJ1-3 TRBV6-5 once
CASSTTGTGANEQYF TGTGCCAGCAGCACGACCGGGACAGGGGCAAACGAGCAGTACTTC TRBD1 TRBJ2-7 TRBV5-6 NA
CASSADLAGVADTQYF TGTGCCAGCAGTGCGGACCTAGCGGGGGTCGCAGATACGCAGTATTTT TRBD2 TRBJ2-3 TRBV6-1 NA
CSVRRGQNYGYTF TGCAGCGTCCGCAGGGGGCAGAACTATGGCTACACCTTC TRBD1 TRBJ1-2 TRBV29-1 NA
CASTLELGTVGRTQYF TGCGCCAGCACCCTTGAGCTGGGGACAGTGGGGCGGACCCAGTACTTC TRBD1 TRBJ2-5 TRBV4-1 NA